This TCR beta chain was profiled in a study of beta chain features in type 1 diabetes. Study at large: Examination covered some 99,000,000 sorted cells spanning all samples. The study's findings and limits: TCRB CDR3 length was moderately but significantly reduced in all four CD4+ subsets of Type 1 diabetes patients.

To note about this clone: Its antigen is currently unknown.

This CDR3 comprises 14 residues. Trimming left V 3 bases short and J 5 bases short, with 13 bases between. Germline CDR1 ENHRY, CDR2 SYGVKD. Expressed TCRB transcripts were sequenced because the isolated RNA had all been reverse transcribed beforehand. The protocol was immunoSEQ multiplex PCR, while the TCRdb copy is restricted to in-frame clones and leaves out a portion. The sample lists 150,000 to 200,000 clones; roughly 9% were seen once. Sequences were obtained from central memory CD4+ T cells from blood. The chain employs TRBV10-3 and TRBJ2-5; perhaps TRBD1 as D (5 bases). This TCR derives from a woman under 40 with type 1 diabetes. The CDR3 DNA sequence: TGTGCCATCAGTGAAGAGGCAGGGTGGGAGACCCAGTACTTC. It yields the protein CAISEEAGWETQYF.